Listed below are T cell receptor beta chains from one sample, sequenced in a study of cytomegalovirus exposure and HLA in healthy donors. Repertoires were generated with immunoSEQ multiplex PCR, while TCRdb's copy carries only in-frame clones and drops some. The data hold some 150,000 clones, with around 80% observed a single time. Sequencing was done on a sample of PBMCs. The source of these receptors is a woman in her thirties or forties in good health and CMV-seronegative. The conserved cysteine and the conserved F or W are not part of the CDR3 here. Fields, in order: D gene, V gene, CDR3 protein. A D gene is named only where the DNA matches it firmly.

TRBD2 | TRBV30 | AWSSGTRSTDTQY
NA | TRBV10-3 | ATAPMGAPMNTEAF
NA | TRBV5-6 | ASSLTGTGNTIY
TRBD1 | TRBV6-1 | ASRDRGRVPQPQH
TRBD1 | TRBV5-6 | ASSWDRNTEAF
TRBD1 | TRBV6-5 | ASSYPTGTEAF
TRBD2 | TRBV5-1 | ASSFVSGLSYNEQF
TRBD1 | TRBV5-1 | ASSGTGGADRGQY
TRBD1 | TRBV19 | ASSIALRDSGNQPQH
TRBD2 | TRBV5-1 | ASSHGGGRSYNEQF
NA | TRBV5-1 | ASSLATGSLGETQY
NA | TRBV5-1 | ASSLWSGNEQF
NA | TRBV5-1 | ASQFGTLFSYEQY
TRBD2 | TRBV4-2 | ASSQEVRGDEQF
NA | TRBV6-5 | ASSYRGHSGNTIY
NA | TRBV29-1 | SVQPQGVGEAF
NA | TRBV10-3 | AISDRNQPQH
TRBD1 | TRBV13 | ASSSGQGLRGYT
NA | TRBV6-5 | ASSYSSPGLNYGYT
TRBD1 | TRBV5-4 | ASSISGQTYEQY
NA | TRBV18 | ASSPISGRDQPQH
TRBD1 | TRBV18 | ASLHTGEDVWMNTEAF
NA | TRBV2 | ASLRDSYFQETQY
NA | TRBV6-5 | ASSYPGGGNTGELF
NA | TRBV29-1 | SAGRGSTDTQY
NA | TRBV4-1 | ASSGRASYEQY
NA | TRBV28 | ASSPQGTTYEQY
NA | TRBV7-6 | ASSSPRLGTEAF
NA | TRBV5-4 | ASSQGLNGGEFH
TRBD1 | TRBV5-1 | ASSLVGTGVNEQF
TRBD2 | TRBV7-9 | ASSPGLHPYNEQF
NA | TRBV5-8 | ASSLGQLYYEQY
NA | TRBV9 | ASSPPRGQIPYEQY
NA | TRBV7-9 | ASSQNTGLGANVLT
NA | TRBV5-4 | ASSLDPGPRGNTIY
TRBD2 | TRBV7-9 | ASSWGTSSMDEQF
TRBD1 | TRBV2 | ASSETETGMREQY
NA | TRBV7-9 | ASARGLGHEQY
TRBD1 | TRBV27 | ASSLPSGQLNSPLH
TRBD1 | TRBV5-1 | ASALYDRGDTQY
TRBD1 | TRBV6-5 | ASSPGQNYGYT
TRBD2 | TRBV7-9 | ASSLGTSGTQETQY
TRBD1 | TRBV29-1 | SGRNGTDGNTIY
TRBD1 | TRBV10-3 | AIRDKQGATEAF
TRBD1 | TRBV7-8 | ASTRGGPSSDTQY